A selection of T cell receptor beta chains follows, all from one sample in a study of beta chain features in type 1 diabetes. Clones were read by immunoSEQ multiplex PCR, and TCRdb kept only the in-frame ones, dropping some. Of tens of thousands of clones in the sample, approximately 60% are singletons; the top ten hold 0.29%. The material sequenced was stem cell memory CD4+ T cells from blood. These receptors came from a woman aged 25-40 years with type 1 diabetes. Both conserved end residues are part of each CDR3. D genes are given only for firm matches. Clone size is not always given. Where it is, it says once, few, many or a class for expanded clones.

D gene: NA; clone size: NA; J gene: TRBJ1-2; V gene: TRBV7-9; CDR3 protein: CASSLVEGRGYTF; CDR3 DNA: TGTGCCAGCAGCTTAGTGGAGGGAAGGGGCTACACCTTC
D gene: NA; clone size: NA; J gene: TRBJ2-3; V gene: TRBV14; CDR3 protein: CASSLLNTVDITDTQYF; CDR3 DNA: TGTGCCAGCAGCCTACTAAATACGGTGGATATCACAGATACGCAGTATTTT
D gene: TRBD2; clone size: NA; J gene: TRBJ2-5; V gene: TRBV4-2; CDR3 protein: CASSQGEGETQYF; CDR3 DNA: TGTGCCAGCAGCCAAGGGGAGGGGGAGACCCAGTACTTC
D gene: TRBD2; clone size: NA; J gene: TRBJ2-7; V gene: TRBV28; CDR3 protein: CASSSTGTSGDEQYF; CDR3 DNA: TGTGCCAGCAGTTCTACCGGGACTAGCGGTGACGAGCAGTACTTC
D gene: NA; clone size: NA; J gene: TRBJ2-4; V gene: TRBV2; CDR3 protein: CASTGQGGDPEIQYF; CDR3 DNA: TGTGCCAGCACTGGACAGGGAGGGGACCCGGAGATTCAGTACTTC
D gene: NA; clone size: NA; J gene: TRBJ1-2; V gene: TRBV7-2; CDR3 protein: CASSLFPGSPPVYGYTF; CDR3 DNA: TGTGCCAGCAGCTTATTTCCGGGATCCCCGCCCGTCTATGGCTACACCTTC
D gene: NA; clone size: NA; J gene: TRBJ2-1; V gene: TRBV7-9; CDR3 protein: CASSDGSYNEQFF; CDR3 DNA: TGTGCCAGCAGCGACGGGTCTTACAATGAGCAGTTCTTC
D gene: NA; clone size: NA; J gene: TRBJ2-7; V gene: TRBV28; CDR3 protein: CASSQSAGPSTGEYF; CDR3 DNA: TGTGCCAGCAGTCAGTCGGCGGGGCCCTCAACGGGGGAGTACTTC
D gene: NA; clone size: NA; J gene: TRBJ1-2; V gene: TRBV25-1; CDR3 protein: CASSVSAVGYGYTF; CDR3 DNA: TGTGCCAGCAGTGTTAGCGCGGTAGGCTATGGCTACACCTTC
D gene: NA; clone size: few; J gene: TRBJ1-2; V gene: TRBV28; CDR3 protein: CASATGINYGYTF; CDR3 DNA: TGTGCCAGCGCCACAGGCATTAACTATGGCTACACCTTC
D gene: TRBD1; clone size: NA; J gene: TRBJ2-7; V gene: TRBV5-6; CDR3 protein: CASSTWDREYEQYF; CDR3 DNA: TGTGCCAGCAGCACCTGGGACAGGGAATACGAGCAGTACTTC
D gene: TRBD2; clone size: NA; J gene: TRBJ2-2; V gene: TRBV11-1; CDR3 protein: CASSLRSGRAPTGELFF; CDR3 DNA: TGTGCCAGCAGCTTAAGAAGCGGGAGGGCCCCCACCGGGGAGCTGTTTTTT
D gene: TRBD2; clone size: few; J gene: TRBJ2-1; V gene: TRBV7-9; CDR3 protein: CASSFPTSAGSNEQFF; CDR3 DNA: TGTGCCAGCAGCTTTCCGACTAGCGCTGGGAGTAATGAGCAGTTCTTC
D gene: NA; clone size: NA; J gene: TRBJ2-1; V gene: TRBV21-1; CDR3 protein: CASSKEEQGPCSYNEQFF; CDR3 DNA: TGTGCCAGCAGCAAAGAGGAACAGGGGCCTTGCTCCTACAATGAGCAGTTCTTC
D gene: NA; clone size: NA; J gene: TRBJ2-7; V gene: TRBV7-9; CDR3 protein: CASSLVWGETYEQYF; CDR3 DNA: TGTGCCAGCAGCTTAGTTTGGGGGGAAACCTACGAGCAGTACTTC
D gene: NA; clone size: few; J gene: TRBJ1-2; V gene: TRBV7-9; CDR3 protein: CASSLVEGYYGYTF; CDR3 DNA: TGTGCCAGCAGCTTAGTGGAGGGCTACTATGGCTACACCTTC
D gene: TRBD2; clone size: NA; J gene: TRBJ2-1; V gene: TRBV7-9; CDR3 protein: CASKSTGTSRVQFF; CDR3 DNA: TGTGCCAGCAAAAGCACCGGGACTAGTAGGGTGCAGTTCTTC
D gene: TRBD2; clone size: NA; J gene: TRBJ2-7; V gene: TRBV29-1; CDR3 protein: CSVKPGLAATYEQYF; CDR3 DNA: TGCAGCGTTAAACCGGGACTAGCGGCTACCTACGAGCAGTACTTC
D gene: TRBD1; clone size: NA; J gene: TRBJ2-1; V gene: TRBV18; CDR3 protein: CASSPWTGGYAEQFF; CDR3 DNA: TGTGCCAGCTCACCGTGGACAGGGGGATATGCTGAGCAGTTCTTC
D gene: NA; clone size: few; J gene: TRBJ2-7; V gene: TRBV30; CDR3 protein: CAWTAGWGSGESEQYF; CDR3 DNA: TGTGCCTGGACCGCGGGATGGGGTTCGGGGGAAAGCGAGCAGTACTTC
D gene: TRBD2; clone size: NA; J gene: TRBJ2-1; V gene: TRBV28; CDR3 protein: CASSRGGLAGLVYNEQFF; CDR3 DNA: TGTGCCAGCAGTCGCGGTGGACTAGCGGGGTTGGTTTACAATGAGCAGTTCTTC
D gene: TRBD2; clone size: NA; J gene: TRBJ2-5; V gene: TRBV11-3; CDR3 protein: CASSRGLAGETQYF; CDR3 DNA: TGTGCCAGCAGCCGCGGACTAGCGGGAGAGACCCAGTACTTC
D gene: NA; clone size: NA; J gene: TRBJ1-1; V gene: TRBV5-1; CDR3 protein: CASSGGPGIYTEAFF; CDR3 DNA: TGCGCCAGCAGCGGTGGTCCAGGGATATACACTGAAGCTTTCTTT
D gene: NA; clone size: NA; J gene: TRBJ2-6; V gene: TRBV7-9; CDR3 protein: CASSLDRSGANVLTF; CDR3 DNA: TGTGCCAGCAGCCTCGACAGAAGCGGGGCCAACGTCCTGACTTTC
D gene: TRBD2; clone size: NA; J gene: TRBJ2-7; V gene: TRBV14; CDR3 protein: CASSQGLGGGGSYEQYF; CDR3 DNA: TGTGCCAGCAGCCAAGGATTAGGCGGCGGGGGGTCCTACGAGCAGTACTTC
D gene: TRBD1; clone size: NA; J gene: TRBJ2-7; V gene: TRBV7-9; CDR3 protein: CASSPGWAGTGANEQYF; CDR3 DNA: TGTGCCAGCAGCCCAGGTTGGGCCGGGACAGGAGCCAACGAGCAGTACTTC
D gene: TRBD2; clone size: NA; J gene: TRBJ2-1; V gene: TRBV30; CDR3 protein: CAWSRTSGTNEQFF; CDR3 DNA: TGTGCCTGGAGTAGGACTAGCGGGACGAATGAGCAGTTCTTC
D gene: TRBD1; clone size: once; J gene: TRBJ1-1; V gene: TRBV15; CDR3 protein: CATSSPNRGRPEAFF; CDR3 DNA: TGTGCCACCAGCAGTCCTAACAGGGGCCGCCCTGAAGCTTTCTTT
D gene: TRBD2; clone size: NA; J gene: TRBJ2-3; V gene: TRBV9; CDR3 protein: CASSLGLAGGITDTQYF; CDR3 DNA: TGTGCCAGCAGCCTCGGACTAGCGGGAGGTATCACAGATACGCAGTATTTT
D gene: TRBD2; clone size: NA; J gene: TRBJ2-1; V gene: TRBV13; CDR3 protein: CASQLAGVVNEQFF; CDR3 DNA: TGTGCCAGCCAGCTAGCGGGAGTCGTCAATGAGCAGTTCTTC
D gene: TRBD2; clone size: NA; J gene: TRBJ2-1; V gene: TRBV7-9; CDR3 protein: CASPAEASGRYSSYNEQFF; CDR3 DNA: TGTGCCAGCCCAGCTGAGGCTAGCGGGAGGTACAGCTCCTACAATGAGCAGTTCTTC
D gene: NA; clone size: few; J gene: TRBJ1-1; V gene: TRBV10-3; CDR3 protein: CAIRTGGVTEAFF; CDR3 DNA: TGTGCCATCAGGACGGGGGGAGTCACTGAAGCTTTCTTT
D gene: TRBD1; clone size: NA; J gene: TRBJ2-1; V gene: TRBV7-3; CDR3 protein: CASSPGQGAGGEQFF; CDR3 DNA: TGTGCCAGCAGCCCGGGACAGGGGGCGGGGGGTGAGCAGTTCTTC